Below, one TCR beta chain is given with its context. The antigen remains undetermined. Per the germline V gene, CDR1 is SGHTA and CDR2 is FQGTGA. This CDR3 is 15 amino acids long. Trimming removed 5 bases at V and 6 bases at J, with 17 bases between. Clones were read by immunoSEQ multiplex PCR, and TCRdb kept only the in-frame ones, dropping some. The repertoire holds 150,000 to 160,000 clones, with 87% as singletons. Analyses pooled second doses at about 4 or about 12 weeks. The data stem from a study of T cell responses to AZD1222 COVID-19 vaccine. Study observations and caveats: Dominant CD4 TCR responses targeted spike regions 160-218 and 743-854. Among those given AZD1222, only 6 or 7 were seropositive at baseline. Spike-specific TCRs gained breadth and depth after people received two AZD1222 doses.

V and J are TRBV7-3 and TRBJ2-1, with D maybe TRBD2 (6 bases). The source is an adult who received the AZD1222 COVID-19 vaccine. Sequenced here: peripheral blood, sampled 28 days after the second AZD1222 dose. The CDR3 bases are TGTGCCAGCAGCCAGACCGGGACTTGGATCAATGAGCAGTTCTTC. Protein: CASSQTGTWINEQFF.